The clone carrying this TCR beta chain was observed a few times. These data are taken from a study of blood T cell repertoires in COVID-19. Study overall: Researchers got acute and convalescent COVID-19 samples from the United States, Italy and Spain. Sources were T cells, B-cell-depleted T cells, or PBMCs; the material itself was cDNA or gDNA.

CDR1 is KGHSH and CDR2 is LQKENI in the germline V gene. The V end was cut by 2 bases, the J end by 7 bases, with 8 bases between. This CDR3 comprises 13 residues. Per the study methods: Reference gene primer amplification gave nucleated cell count estimates. Sequencing was performed with immunoSEQ multiplex PCR; in TCRdb, only in-frame clones are kept and a portion is missing. Clone size and the V and J calls come from that table; the DNA yielded D and trimming. The table lists some 180,000 clones, roughly 76% of them singletons. The sequenced sample was peripheral blood. The sequence derives from a woman in her forties or fifties with active or convalescent COVID-19. The V and J genes are TRBV18 and TRBJ2-2, with D uncertain. The CDR3 reads CASSPWAIGELFF. The CDR3 bases are TGTGCCAGCTCACCATGGGCAATCGGGGAGCTGTTTTTT. The entire variable domain, with the rest obtained from reference TRBV18 and TRBJ2-2, is as follows: NAGVMQNPRHLVRRRGQEARLRCSPMKGHSHVYWYRQLPEEGLKFMVYLQKENIIDESGMPKERFSAEFPKEGPSILRIQQVVRGDSAAYFCASSPWAIGELFFGEGSRLTVL.